The rows below give T cell receptor beta chains drawn from one sample of a study of metastatic and nonmetastatic thyroid tumors. Via MiXCR, TCRdb re-called the PCR reads. The table has some 17,000 clones, 30% to 35% seen once; the top ten hold under 20%. The sample consisted of tumor tissue. The receptors were sampled from a female donor with papillary thyroid cancer or a benign thyroid nodule (not recorded which). Some clones in this sample may be carry-over from other donors' samples. Each CDR3 is given with its conserved first and last residue. D genes are given only for firm matches. Where a row states a size, it is once, few, many or the class of an expanded clone; other rows omit it.

>TRBV6-1|TRBJ2-3|NA|NA
CASSLNECAYTQYF
TGTGCCAGCAGTTTAAACGAATGTGCATATACGCAGTATTTT
>TRBV5-1|TRBJ1-6|NA|NA
CASSQQGSNNSPLHF
TGCGCCAGCAGCCAACAGGGTTCCAATAATTCACCCCTCCACTTT
>TRBV6-1|TRBJ2-7|few|NA
CASSVNGYEQYF
TGTGCCAGCAGTGTAAACGGCTACGAGCAGTACTTC
>TRBV11-2|TRBJ1-2|medium-sized|NA
CASSLDPGAYGGYTF
TGTGCCAGCAGCTTAGATCCGGGGGCATATGGTGGCTACACCTTC
>TRBV2|TRBJ1-5|few|NA
CASTGQSNQPQHF
TGTGCCAGCACTGGACAGAGCAATCAGCCCCAGCATTTT
>TRBV5-1|TRBJ2-2|NA|TRBD2
CASQRTSGEIRTGELFF
TGCGCCAGCCAGCGGACTAGCGGGGAGATACGGACCGGGGAGCTGTTTTTT
>TRBV27|TRBJ1-6|few|NA
CATLPGRGNSPLHF
TGTGCCACCCTCCCGGGGCGGGGTAATTCACCCCTCCACTTT
>TRBV6-2/TRBV6-3|TRBJ2-7|few|NA
CASSTSWEQYF
TGTGCCAGCAGTACATCGTGGGAGCAGTACTTC
>TRBV10-2|TRBJ2-7|few|NA
CASRGTPTFNEQYF
TGCGCCAGCAGGGGGACACCCACTTTCAACGAGCAGTACTTC
>TRBV27|TRBJ2-7|NA|NA
CASSLWTGGVEQYF
TGTGCCAGCAGTTTATGGACGGGCGGCGTCGAGCAGTACTTC
>TRBV6-6|TRBJ2-1|few|TRBD1
CASSYQGAKLYNEQFF
TGTGCCAGCAGTTATCAGGGGGCAAAACTTTACAATGAGCAGTTCTTC
>TRBV6-6|TRBJ2-3|few|NA
CASSYSPWADTQYF
TGTGCCAGCAGTTACTCGCCTTGGGCGGATACGCAGTATTTT
>TRBV19|TRBJ1-6|NA|NA
CASSPDSSYNSPLHF
TGTGCCAGTAGTCCCGACAGCTCCTATAATTCACCCCTCCACTTT
>TRBV6-4|TRBJ1-2|NA|NA
CASSDVSQFYGYTF
TGTGCCAGCAGTGACGTAAGTCAGTTCTATGGCTACACCTTC
>TRBV7-8|TRBJ1-1|NA|TRBD1
CASSRRQGHTEAFF
TGTGCCAGCAGCCGAAGACAGGGACACACTGAAGCTTTCTTT
>TRBV4-3|TRBJ1-2|many|NA
CASSQLQGSYGYTF
TGCGCCAGCAGCCAGCTCCAGGGGAGTTATGGCTACACCTTC
>TRBV20-1|TRBJ2-7|NA|NA
CCARGPNSHGVF
TGCTGTGCTAGGGGCCCCAATTCCCACGGAGTCTTC
>TRBV7-8|TRBJ1-5|few|NA
CASSYDSLPQHF
TGTGCCAGCAGCTACGACAGTTTGCCCCAGCATTTT
>TRBV4-1|TRBJ1-1|NA|TRBD1
CASSLGTGGAGTEAFF
TGCGCCAGCAGCCTTGGGACAGGGGGCGCCGGGACTGAAGCTTTCTTT
>TRBV9|TRBJ2-1|many|TRBD1
CASSVAGTGGFNEQFF
TGTGCCAGCAGCGTGGCCGGGACAGGGGGTTTCAATGAGCAGTTCTTC
>TRBV5-1|TRBJ1-2|NA|TRBD1
CASSSTGDGGYTF
TGCGCCAGCAGCTCGACAGGGGATGGTGGCTACACCTTC
>TRBV5-1|TRBJ1-4|NA|NA
CASSLGVTNEKLFF
TGCGCCAGCAGCTTAGGGGTGACTAATGAAAAACTGTTTTTT
>TRBV28|TRBJ2-5|many|TRBD2
CASRTPSGRAGETQYF
TGTGCCAGCAGGACCCCTAGCGGGAGGGCCGGGGAGACCCAGTACTTC
>TRBV15|TRBJ1-6|few|NA
CASSRAYNSPRHF
TGTGCCTCCAGCAGGGCTTATAATTCACCCCGCCACTTT
>TRBV12-3/TRBV12-4|TRBJ2-3|large|NA
CASSWDLSTDTQYF
TGTGCCAGCAGTTGGGACCTCTCCACAGATACGCAGTATTTT
>TRBV20-1|TRBJ2-1|medium-sized|NA
CSARDLDSYNEQFF
TGCAGTGCTAGAGATTTAGACTCCTACAATGAGCAGTTCTTC
>TRBV6-1|TRBJ2-5|NA|NA
CASSVLVQETQYF
TGTGCCAGCAGTGTCCTAGTTCAGGAGACCCAGTACTTC
>TRBV18|TRBJ2-1|NA|NA
CASSDSYEQFF
TGTGCCAGCTCAGACAGCTATGAGCAGTTCTTC
>TRBV5-6|TRBJ2-5|NA|TRBD2
CASSSGALSGSYFAMDTQYF
TGTGCCAGCAGCTCGGGGGCTCTAAGCGGGAGCTATTTTGCGATGGATACCCAGTACTTC
>TRBV5-1|TRBJ2-5|medium-sized|TRBD1
CASSAATGVETQYF
TGCGCCAGCAGCGCGGCGACAGGGGTGGAGACCCAGTACTTC
>TRBV5-8|TRBJ2-1|many|NA
CASSGTSYNEQFF
TGTGCCAGCAGCGGTACTAGTTACAATGAGCAGTTCTTC
>TRBV2|TRBJ1-1|medium-sized|NA
CASNRANTEAFF
TGTGCCAGCAATCGGGCGAACACTGAAGCTTTCTTT
>TRBV28|TRBJ1-5|NA|TRBD1
CASSPPGQGIGQPQHF
TGTGCCAGCAGTCCCCCGGGACAGGGTATCGGTCAGCCCCAGCATTTT
>TRBV5-1|TRBJ2-2|few|NA
CASRNRGGTGELFF
TGCGCCAGCAGGAACAGGGGAGGTACCGGGGAGCTGTTTTTT
>TRBV20-1|TRBJ2-7|NA|TRBD2
CSASGLAGAYEQYF
TGCAGTGCTAGTGGGCTAGCGGGAGCCTACGAGCAGTACTTC
>TRBV6-5|TRBJ2-7|NA|NA
CASSIEYRAAGEQYF
TGTGCCAGCAGTATCGAGTACAGGGCGGCAGGCGAGCAGTACTTC
>TRBV27|TRBJ2-7|NA|TRBD1
CASMARGLDEQYF
TGTGCCAGCATGGCAAGGGGGCTGGACGAGCAGTACTTC
>TRBV7-3|TRBJ2-6|NA|TRBD1
CASSPMAGTVSGANVLTF
TGTGCCAGCAGCCCCATGGCAGGGACAGTCTCTGGGGCCAACGTCCTGACTTTC
>TRBV3-1|TRBJ2-7|NA|NA
CASSRRGSGEQYF
TGTGCCAGCAGTCGCAGGGGATCGGGCGAGCAGTACTTC
>TRBV7-2|TRBJ2-7|many|TRBD2
CASSRKRSGGEQYF
TGTGCCAGCAGCCGCAAACGGTCGGGAGGGGAGCAGTACTTC
>TRBV11-1|TRBJ2-1|NA|TRBD2
CASSLDSAGGLSEQFF
TGTGCCAGCAGCTTAGACTCAGCGGGAGGGCTATCTGAGCAGTTCTTC
>TRBV6-1|TRBJ2-2|NA|TRBD2
CASSEARLAANTGELFF
TGTGCCAGCAGTGAAGCGCGACTAGCGGCGAACACCGGGGAGCTGTTTTTT
>TRBV11-2|TRBJ2-1|NA|NA
CASRDMEGSTQVNEQFF
TGTGCCAGCAGGGATATGGAGGGGTCAACACAGGTGAATGAGCAGTTCTTC
>TRBV29-1|TRBJ1-1|NA|NA
CSVVATSEAFF
TGCAGCGTTGTGGCTACCTCTGAAGCTTTCTTT
>TRBV10-1|TRBJ2-1|many|TRBD2
CASSTSGSGYNEQFF
TGCGCCAGCAGCACTAGCGGGAGCGGGTACAATGAGCAGTTCTTC
>TRBV20-1|TRBJ1-1|NA|NA
CSAREVESFTEAFF
TGCAGTGCTAGAGAGGTGGAATCTTTCACTGAAGCTTTCTTT
>TRBV6-5|TRBJ1-2|few|NA
CASSDSDGHPTF
TGTGCCAGCAGTGACTCGGACGGCCATCCCACCTTC
>TRBV30|TRBJ1-5|once|NA
CSWSHSGLWNQPQHF
TGTTCCTGGAGTCATAGTGGTTTATGGAATCAGCCCCAGCATTTT
>TRBV5-1|TRBJ2-3|NA|NA
CASSLDDADTQYF
TGCGCCAGCAGCTTGGACGACGCAGATACGCAGTATTTT
>TRBV11-1|TRBJ2-1|NA|TRBD2
CASRAGGSYNEQFF
TGTGCCAGCAGAGCGGGGGGCTCCTACAATGAGCAGTTCTTC
>TRBV10-2|TRBJ2-7|NA|NA
CASSEPINEQYF
TGCGCCAGCAGTGAGCCCATTAACGAGCAGTACTTC
>TRBV28|TRBJ1-5|few|NA
CASSLWKGVNGNQPQHF
TGTGCCAGCAGTTTATGGAAAGGGGTCAATGGCAATCAGCCCCAGCATTTT
>TRBV6-6|TRBJ2-3|NA|TRBD2
CASSYSTSGKDTDTQYF
TGTGCCAGCAGTTACTCCACTAGCGGGAAAGACACAGATACGCAGTATTTT
>TRBV10-1|TRBJ2-7|few|TRBD2
CASRNRDYGEQYF
TGCGCCAGCAGGAATAGGGACTACGGCGAGCAGTACTTC
>TRBV5-4|TRBJ2-5|many|TRBD1
CASSADRGGETQYF
TGTGCCAGCAGCGCGGACAGGGGGGGGGAGACCCAGTACTTC
>TRBV6-2/TRBV6-3|TRBJ2-7|NA|NA
CASSYSRTGSRGEQYF
TGTGCCAGCAGTTACTCGAGGACAGGATCTCGGGGGGAGCAGTACTTC
>TRBV30|TRBJ1-1|once|NA
CAGLDTEAFF
TGTGCCGGGCTGGACACTGAAGCTTTCTTT
>TRBV2|TRBJ2-5|many|NA
CAITRAGRQETQYF
TGTGCCATCACTCGGGCAGGGCGGCAAGAGACCCAGTACTTC
>TRBV2|TRBJ2-7|few|TRBD1
CASSGTAYEQYF
TGTGCCTCCTCCGGGACAGCCTACGAGCAGTACTTC
>TRBV20-1|TRBJ2-7|NA|TRBD2
CSAGTSGRVYLYEQYF
TGCAGTGCTGGGACTAGCGGGAGGGTATACCTATACGAGCAGTACTTC